Listed here are 20 T cell receptor beta chains from one sample, sequenced in a study of blood T cell repertoires in COVID-19. Profiled with immunoSEQ multiplex PCR; TCRdb holds only in-frame clones, not every one. The top ten clones hold over 15% of a sample with over 95,000 clones, roughly 78% of them seen once. The sequencing input was peripheral blood. The source is a woman of 80 years or more with active or convalescent COVID-19.

V usage is TRBV28 and J usage is TRBJ2-1, with 7 bases aligning to TRBD2. The CDR3 is 18 residues long. In germline, CDR1 is MDHEN, CDR2 SYDVKM. J lost 0 bases, V lost 4 bases, and 12 bases had no gene match. CDR3 region: CASSSLSQGGSSYNEQFF. The DNA of the CDR3 is TGTGCCAGCAGTTCCCTCTCTCAGGGAGGGAGCTCCTACAATGAGCAGTTCTTC. The full variable domain, completed using reference TRBV28 and TRBJ2-1, is DVKVTQSSRYLVKRTGEKVFLECVQDMDHENMFWYRQDPGLGLRLIYFSYDVKMKEKGDIPEGYSVSREKKERFSLILESASTNQTSMYLCASSSLSQGGSSYNEQFFGPGTRLTVL.

The chain couples TRBV4-1 to TRBJ1-1; 8 bases line up with TRBD1. The CDR3 consists of 15 residues. Germline V CDR1 and CDR2: MGHRA, YSYEKL. Trimming removed 0 bases from V and 3 bases from J; junction bases left unmatched: 3. CDR3 sequence: CASSQDPGQDTEAFF. DNA of the CDR3: TGCGCCAGCAGCCAAGATCCGGGACAGGACACTGAAGCTTTCTTT.

The V gene is TRBV7-4, the J gene TRBJ1-1, with a possible D match to TRBD1 (6 bases). The CDR3 loop spans 12 amino acids. Trimming removed 5 bases from V and 5 bases from J, with 9 bases in between. Germline-derived CDR1 and CDR2 are SGHVT and SQSDAQ. The CDR3 nucleotides read TGTGCCAGCAGCCGCAGGGGAACTGAAGCTTTCTTT. The encoded protein is CASSRRGTEAFF.

V is TRBV28 and J is TRBJ2-7; 12 nucleotides line up with TRBD2. V dropped 6 bases and J dropped 4; count of bases not matched to a gene: 10. Looked up from germline, CDR1 is MDHEN and CDR2 is SYDVKM. The CDR3 length is 16 residues. CDR3 in amino acids: CASSREKTSGSYEQYF. The CDR3 DNA reads as TGTGCCAGCAGCCGAGAAAAGACTAGCGGGAGTTACGAGCAGTACTTC. Looking up the rest from reference TRBV28 and TRBJ2-7 gives the full variable domain: DVKVTQSSRYLVKRTGEKVFLECVQDMDHENMFWYRQDPGLGLRLIYFSYDVKMKEKGDIPEGYSVSREKKERFSLILESASTNQTSMYLCASSREKTSGSYEQYFGPGTRLTVT.

This clone was seen only once. In the same sample, other DNA sequences code for this CDR3. The rearrangement links TRBV9 to TRBJ2-7; D is perhaps TRBD1 (5 bases). Germline V gene lookup returns CDR1 SGDLS and CDR2 YYNGEE. The CDR3 length is 14 residues. V was shortened by 0 bases and J by 2 bases, with 9 bases between the two germline ends. CDR3 DNA: TGTGCCAGCAGCGTAGGGTCAGGGCCCTACGAGCAGTACTTC. Translating gives CASSVGSGPYEQYF.

The rearrangement joins TRBV12-3 or TRBV12-4 to TRBJ1-5; no clear D. V gave up 5 bases and J gave up 4 bases, with 9 bases separating them. The CDR3 is made up of 13 amino acids. The CDR3, as DNA: TGTGCCAGCAGTGGGTCGGGGAATCAGCCCCAGCATTTT. Protein product: CASSGSGNQPQHF.

The V and J genes are TRBV28 and TRBJ2-7; 9 bases are shared with TRBD1. Trimming took 5 bases from V and 7 from J; bases not matched to a gene: 12. The CDR3 spans 15 residues. The germline V gene encodes CDR1 MDHEN and CDR2 SYDVKM. The CDR3 region is CASSQGGTGSGEQYF. The CDR3 DNA is TGTGCCAGCAGTCAAGGGGGGACAGGGTCGGGAGAGCAGTACTTC.

This rearrangement joins TRBV10-1 to TRBJ2-7, with D possibly being TRBD2 (5 bases). CDR1 is WNHNN, CDR2 SYGVQD, per germline (reference sequence). CDR3 size: 15 residues. Trimming took off 10 bases at V and 3 bases at J, with 22 bases between the two ends. The CDR3 region is CAITAGLVGIYEQYF. In DNA, the CDR3 is TGCGCCATAACCGCGGGCTTGGTGGGGATCTACGAGCAGTACTTC.

This clone occurred once. The chain has TRBV18 and TRBJ2-6, with TRBD2 matching over 7 bases. Germline values: CDR1 KGHSH, CDR2 LQKENI. CDR3 length: 19 residues. Trimming cost V 1 base and J 4 bases; bases outside gene matches: 13. The CDR3: CASSPQFSSGTSGANVLTF. CDR3 DNA: TGTGCCAGCTCACCACAATTCTCGAGCGGGACCTCCGGGGCCAACGTCCTGACTTTC. Drawing the rest from reference TRBV18 and TRBJ2-6, the complete variable domain is NAGVMQNPRHLVRRRGQEARLRCSPMKGHSHVYWYRQLPEEGLKFMVYLQKENIIDESGMPKERFSAEFPKEGPSILRIQQVVRGDSAAYFCASSPQFSSGTSGANVLTFGAGSRLTVL.

This clone has just one count. The chain couples TRBV6-5 to TRBJ1-1, with 7 bases that match TRBD1. Unmatched junction bases numbered 5, after V lost 4 bases and J lost 3 bases. This CDR3 is built from 14 residues. Per germline, CDR1 MNHEY and CDR2 SVGAGI. CDR3 DNA sequence: TGTGCCAGCAGTTTGGCAGGGGGGTACACTGAAGCTTTCTTT. This codes for CASSLAGGYTEAFF.

The chain carries TRBV9 and TRBJ2-7; D possibly corresponds to TRBD1 (5 bases). CDR3 length: 15 amino acids. V gave up 0 bases and J gave up 4 bases, with 14 bases separating them. Looked up from germline, CDR1 is SGDLS and CDR2 is YYNGEE. The CDR3 loop reads CASSVEAGLDYEQYF. Here the CDR3 DNA reads TGTGCCAGCAGCGTAGAGGCAGGGTTGGATTACGAGCAGTACTTC.

This clone appeared many times. The chain links TRBV6-1 to TRBJ1-2; 7 bases agree with TRBD1. Germline CDR1 is MNHNS and CDR2 is SASEGT. The CDR3 has 15 amino acids. J lost 0 bases, V lost 1 base, and 2 bases had no gene match. The DNA for the CDR3 is TGTGCCAGCAGTGAAGGTGGGACAGCTAACTATGGCTACACCTTC. Residues: CASSEGGTANYGYTF.

This clone was found a few times. This chain joins TRBV6-1 and TRBJ1-5; a possible D gene is TRBD1 (5 bases). From germline, CDR1 is MNHNS and CDR2 SASEGT. The V end was cut by 4 bases, the J end by 0 bases, with 16 bases between. This CDR3 is built from 17 residues. DNA of the CDR3: TGTGCCAGCAGTGCGGGGCTGGGGGGTATTAGCAATCAGCCCCAGCATTTT. Translating gives CASSAGLGGISNQPQHF.

This chain joins TRBV11-3 and TRBJ2-5, with 7 bases identical to TRBD2. Germline V gene data show CDR1 as SGHNT and CDR2 as YENEEA. CDR3 size: 13 residues. Unmatched junction bases numbered 3, after V lost 6 bases and J lost 2 bases. Written as DNA, the CDR3 is TGTGCCAGCAGTCTAGCGGATCAAGAGACCCAGTACTTC. This translates into CASSLADQETQYF.

The chain joins TRBV2 to TRBJ1-2; 7 bases agree with TRBD1. Per germline, CDR1 SNHLY and CDR2 FYNNEI. The CDR3 sequence is 13 residues long. The J segment lost 3 bases and the V segment lost 8 bases, leaving 6 bases of the junction unmatched. The CDR3 DNA reads TGTGCCAGCGGGGACAGTTACGACTATGGCTACACCTTC. Amino acids: CASGDSYDYGYTF.

A single count supports this clone. The junction shows a germline mismatch at one end, possibly a read error. The CDR3 reads CASSSENSGANVLTF. DNA of the CDR3: TGTGCCAGCAGCTCCGAGAACTCTGGGGCCAACGTCCTGACTTTC. The V and J genes are TRBV5-1 and TRBJ2-6, with D uncertain. From germline, CDR1 is SGHRS and CDR2 YFSETQ. CDR3 length: 15 residues.

The rearrangement joins TRBV5-3 to TRBJ1-1; possibly TRBD1 for D (5 bases). TRBV5-3 is filed as an ORF, its function uncertain. V was cut by 4 bases and J by 3 bases, with 16 bases left in between. This CDR3 has 15 amino acids. The chain's CDR3 is CARSHNFREHTEAFF. CDR3 DNA sequence: TGTGCCAGAAGCCACAACTTCAGGGAACACACTGAAGCTTTCTTT.

The J gene is TRBJ2-5, the V gene TRBV6-1, with D maybe TRBD1 (6 bases). V was cut by 0 bases and J by 5 bases, with 13 bases left in between. This CDR3 has 15 residues. From germline, CDR1 is MNHNS and CDR2 SASEGT. The CDR3 reads CASSEAVGGGETQYF. CDR3 DNA sequence: TGTGCCAGCAGTGAAGCGGTGGGTGGGGGCGAGACCCAGTACTTC.

This chain joins TRBV7-9 and TRBJ1-5; TRBD1 matches at 7 bases. V was clipped by 4 bases and J by 0 bases; unmatched bases: 6. This CDR3 is built from 16 residues. CDR1 is SEHNR, CDR2 FQNEAQ, per germline (reference sequence). CDR3 in amino acids: CASSSTGDTSNQPQHF. The CDR3 DNA sequence: TGTGCCAGCAGCTCTACAGGGGATACTAGCAATCAGCCCCAGCATTTT. The variable domain in full, completed from reference TRBV7-9 and TRBJ1-5, reads DTGVSQNPRHKITKRGQNVTFRCDPISEHNRLYWYRQTLGQGPEFLTYFQNEAQLEKSRLLSDRFSAERPKGSFSTLEIQRTEQGDSAMYLCASSSTGDTSNQPQHFGDGTRLSIL.

Only a few counts were recorded for this clone. The rearrangement links TRBV5-4 to TRBJ2-1; 8 positions agree with TRBD1. Trimming cost V 2 bases and J 5 bases; bases outside gene matches: 6. CDR1 SGHNT and CDR2 YYREEE come from the germline V gene (reference sequence). The CDR3 covers 15 residues. DNA for the CDR3: TGTGCCAGCAGCTTTCGCCAGGGGGCAAACAATGAGCAGTTCTTC. This gives the protein CASSFRQGANNEQFF.